This entry lists 21 T cell receptor beta chains sequenced from one sample in a study of blood T cell repertoires in COVID-19. Some clones are missing from TCRdb's copy, which holds only in-frame ones; the method was immunoSEQ multiplex PCR. The repertoire includes 45,000 to 65,000 clones, approximately 80% of them detected once, and roughly 3.9% sits in the top ten. The specimen sequenced was peripheral blood. All receptors derive from a man between 60 and 70 years old with acute or convalescent COVID-19.

V usage is TRBV27 and J usage is TRBJ1-4; D ambiguous. Germline CDR1 reads MNHEY; CDR2 reads SMNVEV (reference sequence). V was pared by 2 bases and J by 9 bases, with 10 bases between. This CDR3 comprises 13 residues. CDR3 loop: CASSLADPQKLFF. As DNA, the CDR3 is TGTGCCAGCAGTTTAGCAGATCCGCAAAAACTGTTTTTT.

This clone appeared once. V usage is TRBV5-1 and J usage is TRBJ1-1; 11 nucleotides agree with TRBD1. V was pared by 4 bases and J by 7 bases, with 6 bases of the junction left unmatched. The CDR3 runs 14 residues. Germline-derived CDR1 and CDR2 are SGHRS and YFSETQ. CDR3 bases: TGCGCCAGCAGCACCGGGACAGGGGGACTTGAAGCTTTCTTT. It specifies CASSTGTGGLEAFF.

The chain is built from TRBV24-1 and TRBJ2-1; TRBD2 agrees at 10 bases. This CDR3 comprises 17 residues. The ends lost 3 bases at V and 4 bases at J; junction bases unmatched: 8. Germline lookup yields CDR1 KGHDR and CDR2 SFDVKD. CDR3 protein: CATSDNKLAGSYNEQFF. The CDR3 nucleotides are TGTGCCACCAGTGATAATAAACTAGCGGGGTCATACAATGAGCAGTTCTTC.

V usage is TRBV6-1 and J usage is TRBJ1-4, with D possibly being TRBD1 (6 bases). V was cut by 0 bases and J by 7 bases, with 15 bases left in between. The CDR3 runs 16 residues. CDR1 and CDR2 from the germline V gene are MNHNS and SASEGT. The CDR3 DNA reads TGTGCCAGCAGTGAAGCGCAGAACCCCAGGGGTGAAAAACTGTTTTTT. Translating gives CASSEAQNPRGEKLFF.

The chain uses TRBV2 and TRBJ1-2; D is unclear. Looked up from germline, CDR1 is SNHLY and CDR2 is FYNNEI. Trimming took 6 bases from V and 7 from J, leaving 18 bases between them. This CDR3 spans 14 amino acids. CDR3 residues: CASRRDALSGGYTF. The CDR3 DNA follows: TGTGCCAGCAGGAGGGATGCCCTTTCCGGTGGCTACACCTTC.

This clone was counted once. This chain uses TRBV12-3 or TRBV12-4 with TRBJ1-1; D might be TRBD1 (5 bases). The CDR3 length is 13 residues. Trimming took 7 bases from V and 3 from J, leaving 12 bases between them. The CDR3 DNA reads TGTGCCAGCAATAGGGGTTGGGACACTGAAGCTTTCTTT. Protein sequence: CASNRGWDTEAFF.

V and J are TRBV10-3 and TRBJ2-7, with D maybe TRBD2 (5 bases). CDR3 size: 18 residues. V was clipped by 0 bases and J by 6 bases, with 24 bases between them. The germline V gene has CDR1 ENHRY and CDR2 SYGVKD. The DNA of the CDR3 is TGTGCCATCAGTGAGTCGACTCCTAGTTTAGGTCCTCGGGGCGAGCAGTACTTC. Protein product: CAISESTPSLGPRGEQYF.

For this clone: The same CDR3 also results from other DNA sequences found in this sample. The V call is TRBV6-1, the J call TRBJ1-2; 7 nucleotides agree with TRBD1. V trimming: 2 bases; J trimming: 4 bases; junction bases outside the gene matches: 4. Per germline, CDR1 MNHNS and CDR2 SASEGT. The CDR3 is made up of 14 amino acids. The CDR3 protein is CASSESGQSYGYTF. In DNA, the CDR3 is TGTGCCAGCAGTGAATCGGGACAGAGCTATGGCTACACCTTC.

The chain employs TRBV12-3 or TRBV12-4 and TRBJ1-6; D remains unclear. This CDR3 contains 12 residues. Trimming cost V 8 bases and J 10 bases, with 12 bases left between them. As DNA, the CDR3 is TGTGCCAGCGCTTTTGGAGGCTCACCCCTCCACTTT. This gives the protein CASAFGGSPLHF.

The rearrangement joins TRBV28 to TRBJ1-1, with a possible D match to TRBD1 (6 bases). CDR3 length: 14 residues. Trimming pared 1 base from V and 6 bases from J, leaving 12 bases between. The germline gives CDR1 MDHEN, CDR2 SYDVKM. The CDR3 loop is CASSLSRGFPEAFF. CDR3 DNA sequence: TGTGCCAGCAGTTTATCGAGGGGGTTCCCTGAAGCTTTCTTT.

V gene TRBV11-2 combines with J gene TRBJ2-5; D is ambiguous. The germline V and J ends were trimmed by 3 bases and 1 base, with 6 bases remaining between them. Germline assignment: CDR1 SGHAT and CDR2 FQNNGV. This CDR3 is built from 13 residues. The CDR3 bases are TGTGCCAGCAGCTTCGGGTCCCAAGAGACCCAGTACTTC. As protein: CASSFGSQETQYF.

The V gene is TRBV4-1, the J gene TRBJ1-5; weak D call: TRBD1 (5 bases). Trimming removed 1 base at V and 4 bases at J, with 29 bases between. The CDR3 consists of 21 residues. Germline-derived CDR1 and CDR2 are MGHRA and YSYEKL. CDR3 amino acids: CASSQVPIYAGRRTPNQPQHF. DNA for the CDR3: TGCGCCAGCAGCCAAGTTCCAATTTACGCAGGCCGACGGACACCTAATCAGCCCCAGCATTTT.

V usage is TRBV19 and J usage is TRBJ1-6; perhaps TRBD1 as D (5 bases). The V gene lost 10 bases and the J gene lost 12 bases, with 19 bases spanning the gap. The germline CDR1 and CDR2 sequences are LNHDA and SQIVND (reference sequence). This CDR3 is built from 13 residues. The CDR3 loop is CATVYRLMVPLHF. The CDR3, as DNA: TGTGCCACCGTGTACAGGTTAATGGTACCCCTCCACTTT.

The chain couples TRBV27 to TRBJ1-1, with 12 positions matching TRBD1. V lost 5 bases to trimming and J lost 4 bases; unmatched junction nucleotides: 11. Per germline, CDR1 MNHEY and CDR2 SMNVEV (reference sequence). CDR3 length equals 17 residues. CDR3 in DNA: TGTGCCAGCAGTGCGTCCGGGACAGGGGGCGTGAGCACTGAAGCTTTCTTT. The encoded protein is CASSASGTGGVSTEAFF.

A few counts support this clone. The chain joins TRBV10-2 to TRBJ2-3, with 11 bases aligning to TRBD2. This CDR3 has 15 amino acids. The V gene end was trimmed by 6 bases and the J gene end by 4 bases; junction bases not matched to a gene: 6. Per the germline V gene, CDR1 is WSHSY and CDR2 is SAAADI. The DNA for the CDR3 is TGCGCCAGCAGGGACACTAGCGGGGGAGCAGATACGCAGTATTTT. Its translation is CASRDTSGGADTQYF.

This chain uses TRBV12-5 with TRBJ1-3; 8 bases line up with TRBD1. CDR1 and CDR2 (germline): LGHNT, FRNRAP. The CDR3 has 18 amino acids. J was trimmed by 1 base and V by 3 bases; bases with no gene match: 11. This CDR3 reads CASGFTAGTGSSGNTIYF. In DNA, the CDR3 is TGTGCTAGTGGTTTTACCGCCGGGACAGGTTCTTCTGGAAACACCATATATTTT.

This clone was seen only a few times. V is TRBV7-2 and J is TRBJ1-2; no firm D call. The length of the CDR3 is 14 residues. V lost 6 bases and J 2 bases, leaving 13 bases between the germline ends. CDR1 is SGHTA and CDR2 is FQGNSA in the germline V gene. CDR3 nucleotide sequence: TGTGCCAGCAGTTTCACGGGGTTAAACTATGGCTACACCTTC. Encoded protein: CASSFTGLNYGYTF.

CDR3 in DNA: TGTGCCAGCAGCCGGGGGATCGGGGAGCTGTTTTTT. Its translation is CASSRGIGELFF. V and J are TRBV7-2 and TRBJ2-2; possible D gene TRBD2, 6 bases. Germline CDR1 is SGHTA and CDR2 is FQGNSA. The length of the CDR3 is 12 residues. The ends were cut back, 5 bases at V and 7 bases at J, with 8 bases in the middle.

The chain recombines TRBV25-1 with TRBJ2-2; 9 nucleotides line up with TRBD1. From germline, CDR1 is MGHDK and CDR2 SYGVNS. Trimming took 1 base from V and 0 from J; bases not matched to a gene: 3. The CDR3 length is 17 residues. CDR3 coding DNA: TGTGCCAGCAGTGAATTAGGACAGGGGACGAACACCGGGGAGCTGTTTTTT. It is translated as CASSELGQGTNTGELFF.

The DNA of the CDR3 is TGTGCCAGCAGCTTTACAGGGGGATGGGATCAGCCCCAGCATTTT. Amino acid sequence: CASSFTGGWDQPQHF. This rearrangement joins TRBV7-2 to TRBJ1-5; 8 bases are a match to TRBD1. The germline V gene encodes CDR1 SGHTA and CDR2 FQGNSA. V shed 3 bases and J 5 bases; nucleotides not matched to a gene: 6. The CDR3 contains 15 residues.

The chain uses TRBV7-8 and TRBJ1-2, with D tentatively TRBD1 (5 bases). Germline CDR1 is SGHVS and CDR2 is FQNEAQ. Trimming cost V 5 bases and J 2 bases, with 15 bases left between them. The CDR3 extends over 15 amino acids. CDR3 bases: TGTGCCAGCAGCGCGACAGAGCGACTCAACTATGGCTACACCTTC. Amino acid sequence: CASSATERLNYGYTF. The full variable domain, its missing parts supplied by reference TRBV7-8 and TRBJ1-2, is GAGVSQSPRYKVAKRGQDVALRCDPISGHVSLFWYQQALGQGPEFLTYFQNEAQLDKSGLPSDRFFAERPEGSVSTLKIQRTQQEDSAVYLCASSATERLNYGYTFGSGTRLTVV.